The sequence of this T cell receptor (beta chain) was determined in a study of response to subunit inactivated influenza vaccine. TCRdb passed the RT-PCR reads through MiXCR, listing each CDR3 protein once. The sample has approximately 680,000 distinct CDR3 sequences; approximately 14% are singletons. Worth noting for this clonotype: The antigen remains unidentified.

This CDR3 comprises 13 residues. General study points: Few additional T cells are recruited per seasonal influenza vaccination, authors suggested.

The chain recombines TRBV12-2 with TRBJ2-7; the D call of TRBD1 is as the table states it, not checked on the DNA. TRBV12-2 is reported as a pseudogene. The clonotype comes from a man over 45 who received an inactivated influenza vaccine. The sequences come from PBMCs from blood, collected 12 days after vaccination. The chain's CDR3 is CAGRNTGLYEQYF. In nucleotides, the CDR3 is TGTGCAGGACGGAATACAGGTCTGTACGAGCAGTACTTC.